Below, 24 T cell receptor beta chains from the same sample are listed, as sequenced in a study of blood T cell repertoires in COVID-19 (dated by TCRdb to the early 2020s). Receptor amplification or capture employed the immunoSEQ multiplex PCR assay. As stored in TCRdb, this immuneACCESS dataset retains in-frame rearrangements with V and J assigned. A fraction of the clones does not appear; measured against another copy, unresolved V genes explain less than half of the discrepancy, and the remainder lacks a known reason. In this sample the table shows just over 300,000 clones, nearly 90% of which occur a single time. Jointly, the top ten make up around 4.5% of the sample. Sequenced sample: PBMCs or T cells enriched from blood (not recorded which). All receptors come from a woman younger than 35 with acute COVID-19.

The chain is built from TRBV28 and TRBJ1-1, with D maybe TRBD1 (5 bases). Trimming cost V 1 base and J 1 base, with 10 bases left between them. Germline V gene sequence: CDR1 MDHEN, CDR2 SYDVKM. The length of the CDR3 is 15 residues. The CDR3 DNA reads TGTGCCAGCAGTTTATTGGGGGGTTGGAACACTGAAGCTTTCTTT. Encoded protein: CASSLLGGWNTEAFF.

This clone was picked up one time. The chain couples TRBV13 to TRBJ2-3; the match to TRBD2 covers 12 bases. This CDR3 is 17 amino acids long. Germline lookup yields CDR1 PRHDT and CDR2 FYEKMQ (reference sequence). Trimming cost V 5 bases and J 1 base; bases outside gene matches: 7. The CDR3 loop is CASSPGLAGYGTDTQYF. The DNA of the CDR3 is TGTGCCAGCAGCCCCGGACTAGCGGGGTACGGCACAGATACGCAGTATTTT.

V usage is TRBV11-2 and J usage is TRBJ1-1; D is uncertain. The CDR3 is 15 residues long. CDR1 is SGHAT and CDR2 is FQNNGV in the germline V gene. V was clipped by 0 bases and J by 4 bases, with 12 bases between them. The CDR3 loop is CASSLDWRVATEAFF. Here the CDR3 DNA reads TGTGCCAGCAGCTTAGATTGGAGGGTTGCCACTGAAGCTTTCTTT.

The gene calls are TRBV7-2 and TRBJ2-7; 8 nucleotides agree with TRBD1. There are 13 residues in the CDR3. The V gene end was trimmed by 10 bases and the J gene end by 3 bases; junction bases not matched to a gene: 8. The germline V gene has CDR1 SGHTA and CDR2 FQGNSA. In DNA, the CDR3 is TGTGCCATCAAGACAGGGGATGACTACGAGCAGTACTTC. Translating it yields CAIKTGDDYEQYF.

CDR3 loop: CASSFGLSGDTDTQYF. The CDR3, as DNA: TGTGCCAGCAGTTTCGGACTTTCAGGGGACACAGATACGCAGTATTTT. The V gene is TRBV28, the J gene TRBJ2-3; tentative D call: TRBD1 (6 bases). In germline, CDR1 is MDHEN, CDR2 SYDVKM. The CDR3 contains 16 residues. V was shortened by 3 bases and J by 2 bases, with 15 bases between the two germline ends.

CDR3 loop: CATSRDLGGWQETQYF. The CDR3 DNA is TGTGCCACCAGCAGAGATCTTGGAGGTTGGCAAGAGACCCAGTACTTC. This sequence joins TRBV15 and TRBJ2-5; maybe TRBD2 (5 bases). Deletions cut 0 bases from V and 2 bases from J, with 13 bases between. CDR3 length: 16 amino acids. The V gene's germline CDR1 is LNHNV and CDR2 YYDKDF (reference sequence).

V usage is TRBV28 and J usage is TRBJ1-6; D is uncertain. Germline loops: CDR1 MDHEN, CDR2 SYDVKM. The CDR3 has 14 residues. V lost 2 bases, J lost 11 bases, and 13 bases lay in between. The CDR3: CASSLPRTGAPLHF. The CDR3 nucleotides are TGTGCCAGCAGTTTACCTCGGACCGGGGCACCCCTCCACTTT.

The chain employs TRBV9 and TRBJ2-7, with a tentative D call TRBD1 (6 bases). Germline V gene lookup returns CDR1 SGDLS and CDR2 YYNGEE. V was pared by 1 base and J by 5 bases, with 16 bases between. The CDR3 covers 15 residues. CDR3 in DNA: TGTGCCAGCAGCGTATCTGGCCAGGGGATGAACGAGCAGTACTTC. Translating it yields CASSVSGQGMNEQYF. Filled out from reference TRBV9 and TRBJ2-7, the complete variable domain reads DSGVTQTPKHLITATGQRVTLRCSPRSGDLSVYWYQQSLDQGLQFLIQYYNGEERAKGNILERFSAQQFPDLHSELNLSSLELGDSALYFCASSVSGQGMNEQYFGPGTRLTVT.

CDR3 nucleotides: TGTGCCAGCTCTGGGGGGTACAATCAGCCCCAGCATTTT. Amino acids: CASSGGYNQPQHF. The chain is built from TRBV6-5 and TRBJ1-5; possible D gene TRBD1, 5 bases. The germline gives CDR1 MNHEY, CDR2 SVGAGI. V was shortened by 8 bases and J by 3 bases, with 11 bases between the two germline ends. The CDR3 is 13 amino acids.

V usage is TRBV5-1 and J usage is TRBJ2-1; 8 bases are shared with TRBD2. V lost 3 bases and J lost 5; bases outside the gene matches: 16. Germline values: CDR1 SGHRS, CDR2 YFSETQ. This CDR3 spans 18 amino acids. The CDR3 region has the DNA TGCGCCAGCAGCTCTGGGCGGCTAGCGGGTAAAAGACACAATGAGCAGTTCTTC. Protein sequence: CASSSGRLAGKRHNEQFF.

The chain uses TRBV9 and TRBJ1-1; TRBD1 aligns across 10 bases. Unmatched junction bases numbered 3, after V lost 0 bases and J lost 4 bases. Germline assignment: CDR1 SGDLS and CDR2 YYNGEE. This CDR3 is built from 15 residues. DNA of the CDR3: TGTGCCAGCAGCGTAGCGGGGACAGGGGCCACTGAAGCTTTCTTT. It yields the protein CASSVAGTGATEAFF.

As DNA, the CDR3 is TGTGCCACAGCACAGGGTGTGGAGACCCAGTACTTC. Its protein product is CATAQGVETQYF. The chain has TRBV2 and TRBJ2-5, with D maybe TRBD1 (6 bases). Germline V gene lookup returns CDR1 SNHLY and CDR2 FYNNEI. This CDR3 comprises 12 residues. The V gene lost 10 bases and the J gene lost 5 bases, with 14 bases spanning the gap.

V and J are TRBV7-9 and TRBJ1-1, with 9 bases identical to TRBD1. V lost 2 bases and J lost 4; bases outside the gene matches: 11. Germline V gene data show CDR1 as SEHNR and CDR2 as FQNEAQ (reference sequence). This CDR3 is built from 17 residues. As DNA, the CDR3 is TGTGCCAGCAGCTTAACAGGGGGCTTCTCTTGGGGCACTGAAGCTTTCTTT. As protein: CASSLTGGFSWGTEAFF.

The V and J genes are TRBV18 and TRBJ1-4; 7 nucleotides align to TRBD1. CDR1 KGHSH and CDR2 LQKENI come from the germline V gene. The CDR3 covers 15 residues. Trimming cost V 3 bases and J 5 bases; bases outside gene matches: 6. CDR3 coding DNA: TGTGCCAGCTCACCCTATACAGGGGTGAATGAAAAACTGTTTTTT. It yields the protein CASSPYTGVNEKLFF.

This chain joins TRBV5-8 and TRBJ1-5; the D is unclear. This CDR3 contains 15 residues. Looked up from germline, CDR1 is SGHTS and CDR2 is YDEGEE. V was trimmed by 1 base and J by 2 bases, leaving 10 bases between them. In DNA form, the CDR3 reads TGTGCCAGCAGCTTGCTGGGAGTCGGCAATCAGCCCCAGCATTTT. It specifies CASSLLGVGNQPQHF. Supplemented by reference TRBV5-8 and TRBJ1-5, the full variable domain reads EAGVTQSPTHLIKTRGQQATLRCSPISGHTSVYWYQQALGLGLQFLLWYDEGEERNRGNFPPRFSGRQFPNYSSELNVNALELEDSALYLCASSLLGVGNQPQHFGDGTRLSIL.

The rearrangement uses TRBV5-1 and TRBJ2-2; D gene ambiguous. Trimming left V 6 bases short and J 7 bases short, with 10 bases between. The CDR3 is 12 amino acids. The V gene's germline CDR1 is SGHRS and CDR2 YFSETQ. CDR3 sequence (DNA): TGCGCCAGCACTTACATCCGCGGGGAGCTGTTTTTT. As protein: CASTYIRGELFF. The full variable domain, its missing parts supplied by reference TRBV5-1 and TRBJ2-2, is KAGVTQTPRYLIKTRGQQVTLSCSPISGHRSVSWYQQTPGQGLQFLFEYFSETQRNKGNFPGRFSGRQFSNSRSEMNVSTLELGDSALYLCASTYIRGELFFGEGSRLTVL.

V is TRBV5-1 and J is TRBJ2-5; D remains ambiguous. V gave up 5 bases and J gave up 2 bases, with 7 bases separating them. Germline lookup yields CDR1 SGHRS and CDR2 YFSETQ. This CDR3 is 12 amino acids long. CDR3 bases: TGCGCCAGCAGTATACAGCAAGAGACCCAGTACTTC. Translated, it gives CASSIQQETQYF.

The chain employs TRBV28 and TRBJ1-1; unclear D gene. The ends were cut back, 2 bases at V and 2 bases at J, with 9 bases in the middle. CDR3 length equals 14 residues. Germline CDR1 and CDR2: MDHEN and SYDVKM. In DNA, the CDR3 is TGTGCCAGCAGTTTAACCCAGGCCAACACTGAAGCTTTCTTT. It yields the protein CASSLTQANTEAFF.

This rearrangement joins TRBV5-6 to TRBJ1-2; D may be TRBD1 (5 bases). The CDR3 contains 14 residues. From germline, CDR1 is SGHDT and CDR2 YYEEEE. The V end lost 4 bases, the J end lost 8 bases, and 18 bases lay between the germline ends. The CDR3 loop is CASSPLWGRGGYTF. CDR3 DNA: TGTGCCAGCAGCCCCCTTTGGGGCCGGGGGGGCTACACCTTC.

The chain uses TRBV27 and TRBJ1-6, with 9 bases matching TRBD1. With 6 bases clipped from V and 8 bases from J, the junction kept 11 bases outside the gene matches. This CDR3 is built from 16 residues. Germline values: CDR1 MNHEY, CDR2 SMNVEV (reference sequence). CDR3 residues: CASRDLGDRDDSPLHF. CDR3 bases: TGTGCCAGCAGGGATTTAGGGGACAGGGACGATTCACCCCTCCACTTT.

About this clone: One junction end does not reproduce the germline sequence, and a read error may be involved. The CDR3 here is CASSLEPGTAHSQPTGELFF. The CDR3, as DNA: TGCGCCAGCAGTTTGGAGCCCGGGACAGCGCATAGCCAACCCACCGGGGAGCTGTTTTTT. The V gene is TRBV5-1, the J gene TRBJ2-2, with TRBD1 matching 7 bases. This CDR3 region has 20 residues. The germline CDR1 and CDR2 sequences are SGHRS and YFSETQ.

The V call is TRBV19, the J call TRBJ1-5; 7 bases are shared with TRBD1. CDR1 LNHDA and CDR2 SQIVND come from the germline V gene (reference sequence). With V trimmed by 6 bases and J by 3 bases, 5 bases remained unmatched. The length of the CDR3 is 14 residues. The CDR3: CASSLGGLNQPQHF. The CDR3 nucleotides are TGTGCCAGTAGCCTAGGGGGCCTCAATCAGCCCCAGCATTTT. The whole variable domain, filled in from reference TRBV19 and TRBJ1-5, reads DGGITQSPKYLFRKEGQNVTLSCEQNLNHDAMYWYRQDPGQGLRLIYYSQIVNDFQKGDIAEGYSVSREKKESFPLTVTSAQKNPTAFYLCASSLGGLNQPQHFGDGTRLSIL.

The chain uses TRBV10-2 and TRBJ1-6; maybe TRBD1 (6 bases). CDR3 length: 15 amino acids. The germline gives CDR1 WSHSY, CDR2 SAAADI. Trimming took 5 bases from V and 9 from J, leaving 17 bases between them. The CDR3 protein is CASSLRTVGGSPLHF. The CDR3, as DNA: TGCGCCAGCAGTCTAAGGACAGTTGGTGGTTCACCCCTCCACTTT.

The chain employs TRBV29-1 and TRBJ2-1; perhaps TRBD2 as D (5 bases). Trimming shortened V by 4 bases and J by 3 bases, and 7 bases separated the two germline ends. This CDR3 has 12 amino acids. CDR1 SQVTM and CDR2 ANQGSEA come from the germline V gene. The chain's CDR3 is CSVGRDYNEQFF. DNA for the CDR3: TGCAGCGTTGGCCGGGACTACAATGAGCAGTTCTTC.